This T cell receptor (beta chain) was captured by sequencing in a study of technical replicates of blood from several donors (TCRdb year 2017). Libraries were constructed by the immunoSEQ multiplex PCR assay. Here the immuneACCESS table is served through TCRdb, limited to in-frame sequences with V and J called. Missing clones are a known gap in these copies; in checked studies unresolved V genes cover under half, and the rest lacks a known reason. Counted in this sample were 75,000 to 95,000 clones; just under 95% of them appeared once. Approximately 0.27% of the sample comes from the top ten. The CDR3 covers 16 residues, taking in both the cysteine and the phenylalanine. Left in the record is the CDR3 DNA by itself, 48 bases read in frame from the first base. The germline V gene encodes CDR1 MNHEY and CDR2 SVGAGI. V loses 3 bases of germline sequence and J loses 0 bases, and the interval between the two ends is 14 bases.

As concerns this clone: No antigen is known for it. No base qualities exist here, and no much larger clone lies one base off it.

The sequencing sample was made of T cells isolated from PBMCs. The TCR was taken from a human donor in good health. The chain joins TRBV6-5 to TRBJ2-5; a tentative D match to TRBD1 spans 5 bases. The CDR3 region reads CASSYIRKGDQETQYF. The nucleotides read TGTGCCAGCAGTTATATCCGTAAAGGGGACCAAGAGACCCAGTACTTC.